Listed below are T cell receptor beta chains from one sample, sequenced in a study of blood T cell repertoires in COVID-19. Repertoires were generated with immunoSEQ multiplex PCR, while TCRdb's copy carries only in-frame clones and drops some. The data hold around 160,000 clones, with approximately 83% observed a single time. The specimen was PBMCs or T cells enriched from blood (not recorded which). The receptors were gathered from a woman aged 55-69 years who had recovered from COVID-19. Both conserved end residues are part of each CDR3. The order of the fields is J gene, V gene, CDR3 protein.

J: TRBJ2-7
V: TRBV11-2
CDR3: CASRYPGQGIYEQYF

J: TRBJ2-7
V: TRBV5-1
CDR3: CASSSGLAGEYEQYF

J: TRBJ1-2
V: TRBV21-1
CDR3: CASSNRDRPRNYGYTF

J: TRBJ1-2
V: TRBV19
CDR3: CASSTRDRGLHTF

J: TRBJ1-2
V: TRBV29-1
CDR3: CSVDGDYGYTF

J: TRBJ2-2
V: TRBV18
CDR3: CASSQRTELTGELFF

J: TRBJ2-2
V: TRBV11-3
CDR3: CASSAGTSGWGPSGELFF

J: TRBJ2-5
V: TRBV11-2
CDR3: CASSREPQETQYF

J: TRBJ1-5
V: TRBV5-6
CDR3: CASSLGVNQPQHF

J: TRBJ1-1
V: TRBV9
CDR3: CASSVGNRLNTEAFF

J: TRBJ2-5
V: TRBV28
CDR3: CASSLWGGETQYF

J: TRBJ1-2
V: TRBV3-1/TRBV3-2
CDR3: CASSLAAGGLVYGYTF

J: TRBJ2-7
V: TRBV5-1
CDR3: CASSSFGGSSYEQYF

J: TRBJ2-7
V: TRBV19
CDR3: CASSMTGGRDEQYF

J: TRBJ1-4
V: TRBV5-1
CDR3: CASSSWAGNEKLFF

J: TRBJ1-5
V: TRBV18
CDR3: CASSPGQGAGQPQHF

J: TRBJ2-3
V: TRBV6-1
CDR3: CASSESRVRTDTQYF

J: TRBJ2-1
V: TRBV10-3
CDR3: CAISESRWRGDNEQFF

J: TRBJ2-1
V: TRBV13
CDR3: CASSGEVFGQFF

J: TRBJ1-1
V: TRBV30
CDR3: CARSETGGTEAFF

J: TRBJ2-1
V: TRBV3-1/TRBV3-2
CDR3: CASSQDVGVRGNEQFF

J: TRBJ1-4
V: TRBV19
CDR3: CASSPTGGVTNEKLFF

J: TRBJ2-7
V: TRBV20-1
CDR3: CSASAAGEMGSSYEQYF

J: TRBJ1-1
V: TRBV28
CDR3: CASSSGGGYDTEAFF

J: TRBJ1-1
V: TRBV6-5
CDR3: CASRRDRGNTEAFF

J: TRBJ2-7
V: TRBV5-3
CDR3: CARSIQTGREQYF

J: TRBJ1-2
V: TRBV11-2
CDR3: CASSWQGDYGYTF

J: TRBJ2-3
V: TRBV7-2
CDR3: CASSTLRSTDTQYF

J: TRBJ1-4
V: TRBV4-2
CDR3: CASSQDRRYNEKLFF

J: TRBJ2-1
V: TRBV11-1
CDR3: CASSHSGGSYNEQFF

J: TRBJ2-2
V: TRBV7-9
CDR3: CASSLTSGELFF

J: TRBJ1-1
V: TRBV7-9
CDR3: CASSLPSGDMNTEAFF

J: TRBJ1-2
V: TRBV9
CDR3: CASSVDRTANYGYTF

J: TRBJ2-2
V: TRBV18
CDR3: CASSPTAGGGELFF

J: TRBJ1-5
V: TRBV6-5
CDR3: CASSRGAGGQPQHF

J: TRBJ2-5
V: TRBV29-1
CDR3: CSVVVGMEETQYF

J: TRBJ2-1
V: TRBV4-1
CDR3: CASSQVPLGPPGNEQFF

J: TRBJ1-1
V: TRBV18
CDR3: CASSPQGSTEAFF

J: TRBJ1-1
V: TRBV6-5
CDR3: CASSYHIHTEAFF

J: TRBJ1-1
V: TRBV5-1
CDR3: CASSLEAMNTEAFF

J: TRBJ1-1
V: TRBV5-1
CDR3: CASSGGQMNTEAFF

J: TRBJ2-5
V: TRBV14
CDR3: CASSQASGGRGWAQYF

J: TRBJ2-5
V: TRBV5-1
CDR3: CASSQTVEETQYF

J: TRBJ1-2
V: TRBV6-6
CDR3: CASSPGTVRLYGYTF

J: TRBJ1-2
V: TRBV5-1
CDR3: CASSLGQSDYGYTF

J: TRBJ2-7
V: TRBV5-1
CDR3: CASSSLAGSYEQYF

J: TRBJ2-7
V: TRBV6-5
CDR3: CASKGTGSYEQYF

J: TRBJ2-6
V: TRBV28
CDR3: CASRRQGFGANVLTF

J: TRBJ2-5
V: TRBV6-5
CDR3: CASSYGGSETQYF

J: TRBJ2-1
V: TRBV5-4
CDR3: CASSLEGDSYNEQFF

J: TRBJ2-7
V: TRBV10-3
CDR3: CAISESPSGGYEQYF